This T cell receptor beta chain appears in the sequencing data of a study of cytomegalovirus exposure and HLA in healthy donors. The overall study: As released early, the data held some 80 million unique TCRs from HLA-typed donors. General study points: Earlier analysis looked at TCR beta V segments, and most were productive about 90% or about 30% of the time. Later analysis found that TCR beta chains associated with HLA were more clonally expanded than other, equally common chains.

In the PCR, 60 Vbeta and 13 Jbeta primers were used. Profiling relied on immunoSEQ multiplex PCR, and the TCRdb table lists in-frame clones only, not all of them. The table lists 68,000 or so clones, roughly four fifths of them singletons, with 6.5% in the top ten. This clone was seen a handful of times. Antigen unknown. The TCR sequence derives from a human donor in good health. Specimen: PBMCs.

The CDR3, as DNA: TGTGCCAGCAGCGCCGAGGGGGAGCTCCAAGAGACCCAGTACTTC. This gives the protein CASSAEGELQETQYF. The V gene is TRBV11-2, the J gene TRBJ2-5, with a possible D match to TRBD1 (6 bases). The CDR3 consists of 15 residues. V dropped 5 bases and J dropped 1 base, with 14 bases sitting between them. The germline V gene encodes CDR1 SGHAT and CDR2 FQNNGV.